This T cell receptor (beta chain) was captured by sequencing in a study of T cell changes during pregnancy in multiple sclerosis. V lost 2 bases, J lost 5 bases, and 7 bases stayed unmatched. CDR1 is SGHAT and CDR2 is FQNNGV in the germline V gene. This CDR3 comprises 15 residues. The protocol was immunoSEQ multiplex PCR, while the TCRdb copy is restricted to in-frame clones and leaves out a portion. There are 80,000 or so clones in the sample; 90% to 95% occur only once, and 2.6% lies in the top ten. The sample was peripheral blood, taken before pregnancy. This sequence originates from a female donor with multiple sclerosis, enrolled in a pregnancy study. The chain recombines TRBV11-2 with TRBJ2-7; 9 nucleotides match TRBD1. CDR3 sequence (DNA): TGTGCCAGCAGCTTAATGCGGACAGGGGACCACGAGCAGTACTTC. Protein sequence: CASSLMRTGDHEQYF.